The sequence of this T cell receptor (beta chain) was determined in a study of tumor-infiltrating lymphocytes in primary liver carcinoma. Study-wide background: Patients comprised men and women whose ages fell between 30 and 69 years. Samples produced roughly 3.5 to 7.5 million productive TCRbeta reads, comparable across tissue types.

With a constant-region primer, TCR beta cDNA was made from roughly 500 ng of total RNA. It was through three nested multiplex PCR rounds of slightly modified ARM-PCR that TCR beta libraries arose. In the first two PCR rounds, TRBV1-TRBV30 forward primers were paired with a C-beta reverse primer, and each round lasted 10 cycles. TCRdb redid the calling of the multiplex PCR reads with MiXCR, one entry per CDR3 protein. The sample lists approximately 330,000 distinct CDR3 sequences, less than 75% occurring once. It was unsorted whole blood that yielded blood RNA, and germline DNA was also extracted. Investigators obtained four milliliters of peripheral blood ahead of surgery. This clonotype was seen repeatedly, ten times or more. The antigen is unknown. Regarding the study as a whole: Against blood, tumors held a significantly higher top-250-clone fraction (p = 0.039).

With 7 bases removed from V and 1 base from J, the gap between germline ends came to 10 bases. CDR1 is MNHNY, CDR2 SVGAGI, per germline (reference sequence). The CDR3 consists of 14 residues. The sequenced sample was peripheral blood. This clonotype was obtained from a man in his forties or fifties with primary liver carcinoma and hepatitis B virus infection. The gene calls are TRBV6-6 and TRBJ2-2; D unclear. This CDR3 reads CASTGQRNTGELFF. The CDR3 bases are TGTGCCAGCACGGGCCAGCGGAACACCGGGGAGCTGTTTTTT.